These 15 T cell receptor beta chains were all obtained from the same sample, sequenced in a study of blood T cells in healthy people across ages. Sample-barcoded 5' priming and a J-beta primer mix drove a second PCR of about 6 to 12 cycles. TCRdb reprocessed the 5' RACE reads with MiXCR, giving one entry per CDR3 protein. Of approximately 940,000 distinct CDR3 sequences in the sample, under 50% were seen once. Sequencing was carried out using blood. The receptors originated from a man aged 25 to 45 in good health.

The chain employs TRBV4-3 and TRBJ1-2; D may be TRBD1 (5 bases). V gave up 4 bases and J gave up 8 bases, with 17 bases separating them. Germline V gene lookup returns CDR1 LGHNA and CDR2 YSLEER. CDR3 length: 14 amino acids. The CDR3 DNA reads as TGCGCCAGCAGCCCATTGCTACTCCAGGGCGGCTACACCTTC. It codes for CASSPLLLQGGYTF.

This clonotype has just a few counts. V gene TRBV3-1 combines with J gene TRBJ1-2; possibly TRBD1 for D (6 bases). CDR3 length: 16 amino acids. Germline CDR1 reads LGHDT; CDR2 reads YNNKEL (reference sequence). V lost 4 bases and J lost 4, with 19 bases in between. The CDR3 protein is CASSPRGGTGSYGYTF. CDR3 coding DNA: TGTGCCAGCAGCCCCCGAGGGGGTACTGGGTCCTATGGCTACACCTTC.

The V gene is TRBV9, the J gene TRBJ1-4; D uncertain. The CDR3 covers 15 residues. Germline V CDR1 and CDR2: SGDLS, YYNGEE. V was clipped by 0 bases and J by 6 bases, with 12 bases between them. The CDR3 DNA follows: TGTGCCAGCAGCGTAGGAGACTGGGATGATGAAAAACTGTTTTTT. Amino acid sequence: CASSVGDWDDEKLFF.

V usage is TRBV2 and J usage is TRBJ2-2, with a tentative D call TRBD1 (5 bases). The CDR3 length is 15 residues. V shed 7 bases and J shed 0 bases, with 12 bases lying between them. Germline-derived CDR1 and CDR2 are SNHLY and FYNNEI. The CDR3 sequence is CASNPDNSNTGELFF. The CDR3 nucleotides are TGTGCCAGCAATCCGGACAATTCGAACACCGGGGAGCTGTTTTTT.

This clonotype was observed a handful of times. The chain couples TRBV4-2 to TRBJ2-5; 7 nucleotides align to TRBD2. Germline assignment: CDR1 LGHNA and CDR2 YNFKEQ. Unmatched junction bases numbered 3, after V lost 6 bases and J lost 2 bases. The CDR3 spans 13 residues. The CDR3 DNA follows: TGTGCCAGCAGAGCGGGGCAACAAGAGACCCAGTACTTC. Translation gives CASRAGQQETQYF.

This chain uses TRBV27 with TRBJ2-5; 10 bases line up with TRBD1. Germline V gives CDR1 MNHEY, CDR2 SMNVEV (reference sequence). V dropped 1 base and J dropped 4; count of bases not matched to a gene: 6. CDR3 length: 16 residues. The CDR3 nucleotides are TGTGCCAGCAGTTTATACGGGTGGACAGGGGGAGAGACCCAGTACTTC. Protein sequence: CASSLYGWTGGETQYF.

The chain combines TRBV7-9 with TRBJ2-5; D is possibly TRBD1 or TRBD2 (5 bases each). The CDR3 runs 15 residues. Trimming stripped 3 bases from V and 6 bases from J, with 17 bases between. Germline-derived CDR1 and CDR2 are SEHNR and FQNEAQ (reference sequence). In nucleotides, the CDR3 is TGTGCCAGCAGCTTGGGGGAATCCTACTTAAAGACCCAGTACTTC. Protein: CASSLGESYLKTQYF.

V and J are TRBV4-3 and TRBJ2-7, with D tentatively TRBD2 (6 bases). Germline V gene lookup returns CDR1 LGHNA and CDR2 YSLEER. Trimming left V 0 bases short and J 3 bases short, with 12 bases between. This CDR3 comprises 15 residues. CDR3 coding DNA: TGCGCCAGCAGCCAAGATGGGAACGGGGGCTACGAGCAGTACTTC. Translating it yields CASSQDGNGGYEQYF.

The genes are TRBV4-1 and TRBJ1-1, with a possible D match to TRBD1 (5 bases). CDR3 length: 17 residues. V lost 3 bases and J 0 bases, leaving 17 bases between the germline ends. CDR1 is MGHRA, CDR2 YSYEKL, per germline. DNA for the CDR3: TGCGCCAGCAGCCAGGCGCAGCCGGGGCTGGTGAACACTGAAGCTTTCTTT. Protein sequence: CASSQAQPGLVNTEAFF.

This chain uses TRBV28 with TRBJ2-7; 11 bases are a match to TRBD2. The junction had 10 bases not matched to a gene; V was cut back by 3 bases and J by 6 bases. The CDR3 runs 16 residues. From germline, CDR1 is MDHEN and CDR2 SYDVKM. The CDR3 here is CASSFRLAGGTGEQYF. The CDR3 region has the DNA TGTGCCAGCAGTTTCCGCCTAGCGGGGGGTACGGGCGAGCAGTACTTC.

The chain joins TRBV27 to TRBJ2-5; 10 bases agree with TRBD1. CDR1 and CDR2 (germline): MNHEY, SMNVEV (reference sequence). V dropped 6 bases and J dropped 11; count of bases not matched to a gene: 15. The length of the CDR3 is 15 residues. This CDR3 is CASSHGGTGVREQYF. The CDR3 DNA is TGTGCCAGCAGCCATGGGGGGACAGGGGTAAGGGAGCAGTACTTC.

The chain joins TRBV29-1 to TRBJ2-7; 8 nucleotides align to TRBD1. The ends lost 7 bases at V and 1 base at J; junction bases unmatched: 9. CDR3 length equals 14 residues. CDR1 is SQVTM, CDR2 ANQGSEA, per germline. CDR3 bases: TGCAGCGCCAAAAAGACAGGGGCTTCCTACGAGCAGTACTTC. It is translated as CSAKKTGASYEQYF.

This chain links TRBV14 with TRBJ1-2; 7 nucleotides agree with TRBD1. The CDR3 length is 16 residues. The J segment lost 8 bases and the V segment lost 4 bases, leaving 16 bases of the junction unmatched. CDR1 is SGHDN, CDR2 FVKESK, per germline. As DNA, the CDR3 is TGTGCCAGCAGCCCCCTAGACCCGACAGGGATCTACGGCTACACCTTC. Translation: CASSPLDPTGIYGYTF.

This chain uses TRBV2 with TRBJ2-3; the D is unclear. The CDR3 consists of 15 residues. Germline values: CDR1 SNHLY, CDR2 FYNNEI. V was trimmed by 3 bases and J by 5 bases, leaving 15 bases between them. The CDR3 DNA reads as TGTGCCAGCAGTGATTTTGTGTCGAGTGTAGATACGCAGTATTTT. Amino acid sequence: CASSDFVSSVDTQYF. Full variable domain (remainder filled in from reference TRBV2 and TRBJ2-3): EPEVTQTPSHQVTQMGQEVILRCVPISNHLYFYWYRQILGQKVEFLVSFYNNEISEKSEIFDDQFSVERPDGSNFTLKIRSTKLEDSAMYFCASSDFVSSVDTQYFGPGTRLTVL.

This clonotype occurred a few times. V gene TRBV28 combines with J gene TRBJ2-3; D may match TRBD1 or TRBD2 (5 bases each). The CDR3 extends over 14 amino acids. Trimming cost V 5 bases and J 4 bases, with 13 bases left between them. Looked up from germline, CDR1 is MDHEN and CDR2 is SYDVKM. The CDR3 DNA follows: TGTGCCAGCAGTGGGAACCGGGACGCAGATACGCAGTATTTT. It specifies CASSGNRDADTQYF. Filled out from reference TRBV28 and TRBJ2-3, the complete variable domain reads DVKVTQSSRYLVKRTGEKVFLECVQDMDHENMFWYRQDPGLGLRLIYFSYDVKMKEKGDIPEGYSVSREKKERFSLILESASTNQTSMYLCASSGNRDADTQYFGPGTRLTVL.